This T cell receptor beta chain appears in the sequencing data of a study of regulatory T cells in long-lasting Graves disease. This clonotype was found many times. Time point in this sample: newly diagnosed GD, antithyroid drugs for less than 3 months. The TCR library was made from RNA that had been extracted from PBMCs in TRIzol. Arm-PCR of CDR3 regions and iRepertoire HTBI primers were used to build TCR beta libraries. TCRdb recomputed calls from the multiplex PCR reads with MiXCR, one row per CDR3 protein. Of roughly 500,000 distinct CDR3 sequences in the sample, 13% are singletons; the top ten hold about 9.1%. Looked up from germline, CDR1 is ENHRY and CDR2 is SYGVKD. There are 13 residues in the CDR3. V was trimmed by 3 bases and J by 2 bases, leaving 7 bases between them. The sample also formed part of further work on T cells in Graves' hyperthyroidism and ophthalmopathy.

This chain uses TRBV10-3 with TRBJ2-5; no clear D. This sample comprised peripheral blood mononuclear cells (PBMCs), obtained at new diagnosis, from a patient treated with antithyroid drugs. The receptor's source is a man between 25 and 39 years old with Graves disease. The chain's CDR3 is CAISEGAQETQYF. The CDR3 DNA sequence: TGTGCCATCAGTGAAGGAGCGCAAGAGACCCAGTACTTC.